The TCR beta chain under discussion was sequenced for a study of long-term antiretroviral therapy in people with HIV. They ran version v3.0 of the immunoSEQ assay at survey level. Here immunoSEQ multiplex PCR was the method, and the copy in TCRdb shows in-frame clones only, minus some. Of some 33,000 clones in the sample, 95% to 98% were seen once. CDR1 is ENHRY and CDR2 is SYGVKD in the germline V gene. This CDR3 comprises 14 residues. Trimming at V came to 0 bases and at J to 8 bases, leaving 5 bases not matched to a gene. The chain uses TRBV10-3 and TRBJ1-1, with TRBD1 matching 8 bases. This specimen was unsorted PBMCs, taken 7.6 years after starting antiretroviral therapy. This clonotype was sampled from a man aged 25 to 40 with HIV. DNA of the CDR3: TGTGCCATCAGTGAGTCGGGCAGGGGGCAAGAAGCTTTCTTT. This sequence encodes CAISESGRGQEAFF.